This T cell receptor (beta chain) was found in a study of T cell repertoires in cytomegalovirus infection. At the level of the study: It was the public TCR beta signatures that indicated both CMV infection and matching HLA type.

In this sample, this clonotype turned up a few times. Its specificity is unknown. TCRdb re-analysed the reads in MiXCR, keeping a single row per CDR3 protein. The sample shows fewer than 400,000 distinct CDR3 sequences, over 15% of them seen only once. The germline CDR1 and CDR2 sequences are LNHDA and SQIVND (reference sequence). V was shortened by 5 bases and J by 7 bases, with 8 bases between the two germline ends. The CDR3 is 12 residues long. Study conclusions and caveats: Cumulative public TCR beta family frequency identified CMV carriers with the relevant HLA. Dominating the ex vivo response were TCR beta clonotypes that were CMV-specific and HLA-C-restricted.

This receptor was taken from a human donor in good health (CMV status not recorded). Some clones in this sample may be carry-over from other donors' samples. The sample comprised PBMCs. V usage is TRBV19 and J usage is TRBJ1-4, with D unclear. CDR3 sequence: CASSVRSEKLFF. Here the CDR3 DNA reads TGTGCCAGTAGTGTTCGAAGTGAAAAACTGTTTTTT.